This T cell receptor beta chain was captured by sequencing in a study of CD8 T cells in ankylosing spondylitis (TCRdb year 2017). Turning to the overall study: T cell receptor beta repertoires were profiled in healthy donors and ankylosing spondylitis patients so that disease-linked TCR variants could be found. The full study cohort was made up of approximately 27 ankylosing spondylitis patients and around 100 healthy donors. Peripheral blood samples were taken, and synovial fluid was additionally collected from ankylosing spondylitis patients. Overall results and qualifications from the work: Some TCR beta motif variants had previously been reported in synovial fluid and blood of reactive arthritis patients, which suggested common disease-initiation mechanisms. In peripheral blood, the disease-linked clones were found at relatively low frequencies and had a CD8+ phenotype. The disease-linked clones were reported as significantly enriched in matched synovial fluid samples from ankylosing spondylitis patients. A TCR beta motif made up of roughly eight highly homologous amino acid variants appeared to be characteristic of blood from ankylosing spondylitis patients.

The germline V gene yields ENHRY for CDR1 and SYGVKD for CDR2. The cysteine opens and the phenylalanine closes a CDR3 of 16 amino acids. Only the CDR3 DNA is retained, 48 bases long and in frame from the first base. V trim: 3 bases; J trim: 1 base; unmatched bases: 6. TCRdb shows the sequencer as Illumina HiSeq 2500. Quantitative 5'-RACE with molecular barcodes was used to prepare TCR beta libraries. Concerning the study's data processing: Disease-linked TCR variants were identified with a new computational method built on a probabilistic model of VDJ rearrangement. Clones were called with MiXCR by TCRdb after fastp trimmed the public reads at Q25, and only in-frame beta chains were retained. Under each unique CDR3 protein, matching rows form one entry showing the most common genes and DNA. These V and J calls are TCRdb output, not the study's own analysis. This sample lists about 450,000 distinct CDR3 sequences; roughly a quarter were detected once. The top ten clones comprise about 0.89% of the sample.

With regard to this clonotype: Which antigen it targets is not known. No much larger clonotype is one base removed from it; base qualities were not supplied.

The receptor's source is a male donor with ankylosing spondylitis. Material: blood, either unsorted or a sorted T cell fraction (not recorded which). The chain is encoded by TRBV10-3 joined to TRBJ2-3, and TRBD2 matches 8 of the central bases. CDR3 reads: CAISDSSGFGTDTQYF. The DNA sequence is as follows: TGTGCCATCAGTGATTCTAGCGGGTTCGGCACAGATACGCAGTATTTT.